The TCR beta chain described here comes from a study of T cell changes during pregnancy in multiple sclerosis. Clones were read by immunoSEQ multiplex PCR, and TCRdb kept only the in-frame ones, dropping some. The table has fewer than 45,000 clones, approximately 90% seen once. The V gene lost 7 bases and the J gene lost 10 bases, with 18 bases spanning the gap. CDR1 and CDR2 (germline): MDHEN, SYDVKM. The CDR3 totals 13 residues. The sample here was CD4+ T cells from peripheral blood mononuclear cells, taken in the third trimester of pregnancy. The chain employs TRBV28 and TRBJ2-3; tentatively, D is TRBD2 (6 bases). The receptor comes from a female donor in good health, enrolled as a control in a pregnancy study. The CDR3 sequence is CASTTGAAGAQYF. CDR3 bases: TGTGCCAGCACCACGGGAGCCGCTGGTGCGCAGTATTTT.